This T cell receptor beta chain comes out of a study of vaccination effects on CD4 cells after COVID-19. With the ViraFEST assay, the study expanded antigen-specific CD4+ T cells using viral peptide pools, then sequenced them. Subsequent to approximately 9 days of culture, CD4+ T cells were isolated. Every participant took two doses of the BNT162b2 or mRNA-1273 vaccine. Every well housed some 1.8 million PBMC, which grew in culture alongside about 9.9 IU/ml IL-2 and 10 ug/ml peptides. Days 3 and 7 saw half the medium replaced with IL-2 medium. A note on this clone: Its antigen is not identified.

Clones were read by immunoSEQ multiplex PCR, and TCRdb kept only the in-frame ones, dropping some. The table includes about 59,000 clones, around four fifths detected once. This clonotype was sampled from a human donor who received a COVID-19 vaccine. The material was CD4+ T cells from PBMCs cultured with HCoV-OC43 spike peptides, obtained after COVID-19 vaccination. As to subset: HCoV-OC43 spike overlapping peptide pool stimulation.

CDR3 DNA sequence: TGCGCCAGCAGCTTATGGCTGGGTGAGACCCAGTACTTC. Residues: CASSLWLGETQYF. The chain links TRBV5-1 to TRBJ2-5, with unresolved D. In germline, CDR1 is SGHRS, CDR2 YFSETQ. Trimming left V 2 bases short and J 5 bases short, with 10 bases between. The CDR3 has 13 amino acids.